One sample yielded the 18 T cell receptor beta chains listed below, sequenced in a study of early T cells in non-severe SARS-CoV-2 infection (TCRdb year 2021). The library was generated by 5' RACE. Sequencer: NextSeq 500. TCRdb itself trimmed the public reads at Q25 with fastp, ran MiXCR and retained productive beta chains. CDR3 protein sequences are deduplicated, and each keeps its most common genes and DNA. This sample lists tens of thousands of distinct CDR3 sequences; 6% to 7% were detected once. The top ten hold around 20% of the sample. The material was whole blood, obtained at baseline. The receptors shown here come from an adult who was a healthcare worker with PCR-confirmed SARS-CoV-2 infection or an uninfected control (not recorded which).

This clonotype was counted at least ten times. In nucleotides, the CDR3 is TGCGCCAGCAGCCAAGGGGACAGAGGAAATGAAAAACTGTTTTTT. As protein: CASSQGDRGNEKLFF. The V call is TRBV4-1, the J call TRBJ1-4; 7 nucleotides align to TRBD1. There are 15 residues in the CDR3. Germline V gene sequence: CDR1 MGHRA, CDR2 YSYEKL. The V segment lost 1 base and the J segment 5 bases; nucleotides outside the gene matches: 4.

The CDR3 region has the DNA TGTGCCAGCAGCCAAGGGGGACAGGGGTACAATGAGCAGTTCTTC. Its protein product is CASSQGGQGYNEQFF. The V gene is TRBV4-2, the J gene TRBJ2-1, with 10 bases that match TRBD1. The germline gives CDR1 LGHNA, CDR2 YNFKEQ. V was clipped by 1 base and J by 4 bases; unmatched bases: 1. The CDR3 is 15 amino acids.

This clonotype was detected only a few times. The chain combines TRBV18 with TRBJ1-2; D is possibly TRBD1 (6 bases). Germline V CDR1 and CDR2: KGHSH, LQKENI. Deletions cut 2 bases from V and 3 bases from J, with 13 bases between. This CDR3 region has 15 residues. CDR3 DNA: TGTGCCAGCTCACCAAGGACAGAATTTTACTATGGCTACACCTTC. Protein: CASSPRTEFYYGYTF.

This clonotype was recorded at least ten times. V usage is TRBV4-3 and J usage is TRBJ1-1; unclear D gene. This CDR3 has 14 amino acids. V lost 1 base and J lost 1, with 7 bases in between. Looked up from germline, CDR1 is LGHNA and CDR2 is YSLEER. The CDR3 here is CASSQVFQNTEAFF. CDR3 DNA sequence: TGCGCCAGCAGCCAAGTATTTCAGAACACTGAAGCTTTCTTT.

This clonotype was found a few times. This rearrangement joins TRBV6-6 to TRBJ1-1; no reliable D call. There are 13 residues in the CDR3. Looked up from germline, CDR1 is MNHNY and CDR2 is SVGAGI (reference sequence). V shed 6 bases and J shed 1 base, with 9 bases lying between them. The CDR3 DNA reads as TGTGCCAGCAGCCGAACAACGAACACTGAAGCTTTCTTT. This gives the protein CASSRTTNTEAFF.

The chain joins TRBV15 to TRBJ2-7, with D perhaps TRBD2 (6 bases). This CDR3 is 15 amino acids long. V lost 0 bases and J 0 bases, leaving 9 bases between the germline ends. CDR1 and CDR2 from the germline V gene are LNHNV and YYDKDF (reference sequence). CDR3 sequence: CATSREAGRSYEQYF. The CDR3 DNA is TGTGCCACCAGCAGAGAAGCGGGTCGCTCCTACGAGCAGTACTTC.

This clonotype turned up a few times. The genes are TRBV27 and TRBJ2-1, with 8 bases lining up with TRBD2. Germline CDR1 MNHEY, CDR2 SMNVEV (reference sequence). Germline trimming cut 7 bases from V and 7 bases from J; bases unmatched to any gene: 18. The length of the CDR3 is 17 residues. The CDR3 is CASINSPSQRGPNEQFF. The CDR3 region has the DNA TGTGCCAGCATCAATTCCCCATCCCAGCGGGGGCCTAATGAGCAGTTCTTC.

This clonotype was seen many times. The chain has TRBV20-1 and TRBJ2-3; D ambiguous. V was shortened by 7 bases and J by 9 bases, with 20 bases between the two germline ends. This CDR3 is built from 13 residues. Per germline, CDR1 DFQATT and CDR2 SNEGSKA (reference sequence). CDR3 nucleotide sequence: TGCAGTGGTACGACGGGCCCCGCCGGGACGCAGTATTTT. Translation: CSGTTGPAGTQYF.

This clonotype was seen repeatedly, ten times or more. The chain recombines TRBV4-1 with TRBJ2-1; TRBD2 might be the D (6 bases). CDR1 and CDR2 (germline): MGHRA, YSYEKL. The V gene lost 1 base and the J gene lost 8 bases, with 24 bases spanning the gap. The CDR3 contains 18 residues. This chain's CDR3 is CASSQVLSRGARVDEQFF. The CDR3 nucleotides read TGCGCCAGCAGCCAAGTTCTGTCTCGCGGGGCTAGAGTGGATGAGCAGTTCTTC.

This clonotype was counted between two and nine times. V and J are TRBV18 and TRBJ1-1; no clear D gene. V gave up 4 bases and J gave up 0 bases, with 15 bases separating them. Germline CDR1 reads KGHSH; CDR2 reads LQKENI. This CDR3 comprises 16 residues. CDR3 in DNA: TGTGCCAGCTCACGCAATAGACAATTAATGAACACTGAAGCTTTCTTT. Encoded protein: CASSRNRQLMNTEAFF.

The chain uses TRBV28 and TRBJ2-1; 7 nucleotides agree with TRBD1. Germline V gives CDR1 MDHEN, CDR2 SYDVKM. The CDR3 has 14 amino acids. Losses at the gene ends were 5 bases for V and 10 bases for J; bases not matched to a gene: 11. The CDR3 sequence: CASSLLGQAGEQFF. The CDR3 DNA is TGTGCCAGCAGTCTCCTCGGACAGGCCGGAGAGCAGTTCTTC.

The chain couples TRBV5-1 to TRBJ2-7; the match to TRBD1 covers 9 bases. The trim removed 4 bases at V and 2 bases at J, leaving 7 bases unmatched. Germline CDR1 SGHRS, CDR2 YFSETQ. CDR3 length equals 15 residues. The CDR3 is CASSHLGQGAYEQYF. CDR3 DNA: TGCGCCAGCAGCCACTTGGGACAGGGAGCCTACGAGCAGTACTTC.

This clonotype was recorded a few times. The rearrangement uses TRBV10-3 and TRBJ2-2; tentatively, D is TRBD1 or TRBD2 (6 bases each). The ends were cut back, 8 bases at V and 4 bases at J, with 17 bases in the middle. This CDR3 region has 15 residues. Germline V gene lookup returns CDR1 ENHRY and CDR2 SYGVKD. Here the CDR3 reads CAIGVGGSGTGELFF. DNA for the CDR3: TGTGCCATCGGAGTAGGGGGGAGTGGCACCGGGGAGCTGTTTTTT.

This clonotype has a count of ten or more. A junction boundary mismatches the germline segment, possibly from a read error. The rearrangement uses TRBV2 and TRBJ1-5, with 7 positions matching TRBD1. Germline V lookup: CDR1 SNHLY, CDR2 FYNNEI. The CDR3 is 11 amino acids. This chain's CDR3 is CASDSTGVKVF. CDR3 DNA: TGTGCCAGCGATAGCACAGGGGTAAAGGTTTTT.

This clonotype was observed a few times. The CDR3 sequence is CASSQGGGLPYEQYF. The DNA of the CDR3 is TGTGCCAGCAGCCAAGGGGGGGGACTACCCTACGAGCAGTACTTC. This chain links TRBV4-2 with TRBJ2-7, with TRBD2 matching 7 bases. Germline assignment: CDR1 LGHNA and CDR2 YNFKEQ. The ends lost 1 base at V and 2 bases at J; junction bases unmatched: 5. This CDR3 spans 15 amino acids.

V is TRBV2 and J is TRBJ1-1; 9 nucleotides match TRBD1. With V trimmed by 1 base and J by 0 bases, 6 bases remained unmatched. The CDR3 has 17 residues. Per the germline V gene, CDR1 is SNHLY and CDR2 is FYNNEI. CDR3 DNA: TGTGCCAGCAGTGAAGGGGACAGGGCGACCTTGAACACTGAAGCTTTCTTT. Residues: CASSEGDRATLNTEAFF.

The rearrangement joins TRBV29-1 to TRBJ2-1; D is perhaps TRBD2 (6 bases). Germline V gene sequence: CDR1 SQVTM, CDR2 ANQGSEA. This CDR3 has 14 residues. The V and J ends lost 3 bases and 0 bases respectively, with 9 bases between them. The CDR3 sequence is CSVDDGSSYNEQFF. The DNA of the CDR3 is TGCAGCGTTGACGACGGGAGCTCCTACAATGAGCAGTTCTTC.

This clonotype was counted between two and nine times. V and J are TRBV4-1 and TRBJ2-3; D unclear. In germline, CDR1 is MGHRA, CDR2 YSYEKL. The CDR3 has 13 amino acids. V lost 1 base and J 3 bases, leaving 5 bases between the germline ends. Here the CDR3 DNA reads TGCGCCAGCAGCCAAGTGGAAACAGATACGCAGTATTTT. Protein: CASSQVETDTQYF.